Each of the 32 T cell receptor beta chains below was sequenced from the same sample in a study of T cell repertoires in cytomegalovirus infection. What these receptors recognize is not known. TCRdb reanalysed the reads using MiXCR and keeps one entry per CDR3 protein. This table holds about 830,000 distinct CDR3 sequences, around a third found once. Material: cultured CD8+ T cells from PBMCs, obtained from culture after CMV antigen stimulation. All receptors derive from a human donor in good health (CMV status not recorded). Some clones in this sample may be carry-over from other donors' samples.

The V and J genes are TRBV6-1 and TRBJ1-2; 9 bases match TRBD1. The CDR3 loop spans 15 amino acids. Germline trimming cut 6 bases from V and 4 bases from J; bases unmatched to any gene: 9. Germline CDR1 is MNHNS and CDR2 is SASEGT. The chain's CDR3 is CASSFPMTGGYGYTF. CDR3 in DNA: TGTGCCAGCAGCTTCCCGATGACAGGGGGCTATGGCTACACCTTC.

In this sample, this clonotype turned up a few times. The chain is built from TRBV4-2 and TRBJ1-1; no reliable D call. Looked up from germline, CDR1 is LGHNA and CDR2 is YNFKEQ. The CDR3 runs to 13 residues. The V end was cut by 7 bases, the J end by 3 bases, with 12 bases between. The CDR3 sequence: CASTRSGDTEAFF. CDR3 coding DNA: TGTGCCAGCACTAGGTCCGGAGACACTGAAGCTTTCTTT.

V gene TRBV28 combines with J gene TRBJ1-1, with 7 bases aligning to TRBD1. The CDR3 runs 16 residues. V lost 3 bases to trimming and J lost 4 bases; unmatched junction nucleotides: 11. In germline, CDR1 is MDHEN, CDR2 SYDVKM. CDR3 in DNA: TGTGCCAGCAGTTTTCCTTGGGAGGGGGCAGGCACTGAAGCTTTCTTT. It codes for CASSFPWEGAGTEAFF.

This clonotype appeared many times. The germline gene is not matched at one end of the junction; a read error may be the cause. This chain links TRBV12-3 or TRBV12-4 with TRBJ1-1, with D unresolved. The CDR3 is made up of 14 amino acids. The CDR3 sequence is CASSLGGVNTEAFF. DNA of the CDR3: TGTGCCAGCAGCTTAGGTGGGGTGAACACTGAAGCTTTCTTT.

This clonotype was found a few times. The chain has TRBV27 and TRBJ2-5; D uncertain. The germline V gene encodes CDR1 MNHEY and CDR2 SMNVEV (reference sequence). The V end was cut by 2 bases, the J end by 5 bases, with 15 bases between. This CDR3 spans 15 amino acids. The CDR3 DNA follows: TGTGCCAGCAGTTTAGCGAGTGGGGTGGAGGAGACCCAGTACTTC. This gives the protein CASSLASGVEETQYF.

This chain joins TRBV6-1 and TRBJ2-3, with D possibly matching TRBD2 (6 bases). CDR1 and CDR2 (germline): MNHNS, SASEGT. The CDR3 extends over 15 amino acids. Trimming cost V 4 bases and J 0 bases, with 11 bases left between them. The CDR3 bases are TGTGCCAGCAGTGGGGACTGGTCTAGCACAGATACGCAGTATTTT. Its protein product is CASSGDWSSTDTQYF.

This clonotype has a count of ten or more. This chain uses TRBV7-8 with TRBJ1-2; TRBD1 matches at 10 bases. Germline values: CDR1 SGHVS, CDR2 FQNEAQ. This CDR3 contains 16 residues. V gave up 1 base and J gave up 6 bases; unmatched junction bases: 8. DNA for the CDR3: TGTGCCAGCAGCTTAGAAGTGACAGGGGGCGATGATGGCTACACCTTC. Translating it yields CASSLEVTGGDDGYTF.

The rearrangement uses TRBV7-3 and TRBJ2-1, with D possibly being TRBD2 (7 bases). This CDR3 region has 17 residues. V was cut by 2 bases and J by 2 bases, with 16 bases left in between. CDR1 and CDR2 from the germline V gene are SGHTA and FQGTGA. The DNA for the CDR3 is TGTGCCAGCAGCTTAGATGGAAACGGGGGGCCCTACAATGAGCAGTTCTTC. Amino acid sequence: CASSLDGNGGPYNEQFF.

This rearrangement joins TRBV4-1 to TRBJ2-3; D might be TRBD1 (5 bases). From germline, CDR1 is MGHRA and CDR2 YSYEKL. This CDR3 comprises 13 residues. V lost 1 base to trimming and J lost 5 bases, with 7 bases between them. The CDR3 DNA follows: TGCGCCAGCAGCCAAGCAGGGTTAGATACGCAGTATTTT. Its protein product is CASSQAGLDTQYF.

Notes on this clonotype: A read error may explain this, as a much larger clone is one base away. This chain connects TRBV7-6 to TRBJ1-6, with 8 bases that match TRBD1. The CDR3 contains 16 residues. Germline V gives CDR1 SGHVS, CDR2 FNYEAQ. The CDR3 nucleotides read TGTGCCAGCAGCCCGACAGGGGCGTATGGATATTCACCCCTCTACTTT. Translation: CASSPTGAYGYSPLYF. Complete variable domain (other parts from reference TRBV7-6 and TRBJ1-6): GAGVSQSPRYKVTKRGQDVALRCDPISGHVSLYWYRQALGQGPEFLTYFNYEAQQDKSGLPNDRFSAERPEGSISTLTIQRTEQRDSAMYRCASSPTGAYGYSPLYFGNGTRLTVT.

This chain uses TRBV27 with TRBJ2-7; D call uncertain. The CDR3 contains 14 residues. V lost 5 bases, J lost 0 bases, and 11 bases lay in between. The germline CDR1 and CDR2 sequences are MNHEY and SMNVEV (reference sequence). The CDR3 reads CASSPHRTSYEQYV. DNA for the CDR3: TGTGCCAGCAGTCCTCACCGGACCTCCTACGAGCAGTACGTC.

V is TRBV13 and J is TRBJ2-2; D possibly corresponds to TRBD2 (7 bases). Germline V CDR1 and CDR2: PRHDT, FYEKMQ (reference sequence). The CDR3 totals 18 residues. V was clipped by 4 bases and J by 1 base, with 19 bases between them. The CDR3: CASSSTRGDKVNTGELFF. The CDR3 DNA reads as TGTGCCAGCAGCTCGACCCGGGGGGACAAGGTGAACACCGGGGAGCTGTTTTTT. Full variable domain (missing parts from reference TRBV13 and TRBJ2-2): AAGVIQSPRHLIKEKRETATLKCYPIPRHDTVYWYQQGPGQDPQFLISFYEKMQSDKGSIPDRFSAQQFSDYHSELNMSSLELGDSALYFCASSSTRGDKVNTGELFFGEGSRLTVL.

This clonotype was recorded many times. This chain links TRBV7-6 with TRBJ2-7; 7 bases map to TRBD1. Germline assignment: CDR1 SGHVS and CDR2 FNYEAQ. The CDR3 has 13 residues. V lost 5 bases, J lost 6 bases, and 7 bases stayed unmatched. CDR3 coding DNA: TGTGCCAGCAGCCTGGGGACAGATCGCGAGCAGTACTTC. It encodes CASSLGTDREQYF. Drawing the rest from reference TRBV7-6 and TRBJ2-7, the complete variable domain is GAGVSQSPRYKVTKRGQDVALRCDPISGHVSLYWYRQALGQGPEFLTYFNYEAQQDKSGLPNDRFSAERPEGSISTLTIQRTEQRDSAMYRCASSLGTDREQYFGPGTRLTVT.

The chain joins TRBV5-1 to TRBJ2-3; 9 positions agree with TRBD1. In germline, CDR1 is SGHRS, CDR2 YFSETQ. This CDR3 has 17 residues. Trimming took 1 base from V and 0 from J; bases not matched to a gene: 6. CDR3 sequence: CASSLIWTGESTDTQYF. CDR3 DNA: TGCGCCAGCAGCTTGATCTGGACAGGGGAGAGCACAGATACGCAGTATTTT.

V usage is TRBV7-3 and J usage is TRBJ2-2; D assignment may be TRBD1 or TRBD2 (5 bases each). V lost 0 bases, J lost 5 bases, and 16 bases lay in between. The CDR3 has 17 residues. Germline CDR1 SGHTA, CDR2 FQGTGA. As DNA, the CDR3 is TGTGCCAGCAGCTTAACGAGACAGCTAGCAGGGACCGGGGAGCTGTTTTTT. Its translation is CASSLTRQLAGTGELFF.

The rearrangement uses TRBV7-9 and TRBJ1-2; D perhaps matches TRBD1 (5 bases). The CDR3 covers 15 residues. CDR1 is SEHNR, CDR2 FQNEAQ, per germline (reference sequence). Trimming left V 3 bases short and J 2 bases short, with 13 bases between. The CDR3 region has the DNA TGTGCCAGCAGCTTGAGTGGGGGGAGGAACTATGGCTACACCTTC. It is translated as CASSLSGGRNYGYTF.

The chain combines TRBV2 with TRBJ2-7, with D possibly TRBD1 on 6 matching bases. The CDR3 has 13 residues. Germline V CDR1 and CDR2: SNHLY, FYNNEI. Trimming removed 8 bases at V and 2 bases at J, with 13 bases between. The CDR3 protein is CASGRDTTYEQYV. DNA for the CDR3: TGTGCCAGCGGCCGGGACACCACCTACGAGCAGTACGTC.

The chain carries TRBV20-1 and TRBJ2-7, with D tentatively TRBD1 (6 bases). V lost 0 bases, J lost 9 bases, and 15 bases lay in between. Germline CDR1 reads DFQATT; CDR2 reads SNEGSKA (reference sequence). The CDR3 has 13 amino acids. The CDR3 loop is CSAREGTPSGQYV. CDR3 DNA sequence: TGCAGTGCTAGAGAAGGGACACCCAGTGGGCAGTACGTC.

A few counts support this clonotype. J is TRBJ1-6 and V is TRBV27, with D perhaps matching TRBD1 (5 bases). With 3 bases removed from V and 8 bases from J, the gap between germline ends came to 17 bases. The CDR3 is 16 residues long. CDR1 and CDR2 from the germline V gene are MNHEY and SMNVEV (reference sequence). The CDR3 spells CASSFTIRGDYSPLHF. The DNA for the CDR3 is TGTGCCAGCAGTTTCACGATCCGGGGGGATTATTCACCCCTCCACTTT.

The chain recombines TRBV12-3 or TRBV12-4 with TRBJ1-5; no reliable D call. V was clipped by 3 bases and J by 9 bases, with 9 bases between them. This CDR3 has 12 amino acids. CDR3 amino acids: CASSFTPRPQHF. The CDR3 DNA reads TGTGCCAGCAGTTTCACCCCGAGGCCCCAGCATTTT.

The chain employs TRBV9 and TRBJ2-7; TRBD1 aligns across 9 bases. Germline CDR1 reads SGDLS; CDR2 reads YYNGEE. The CDR3 length is 15 residues. V was pared by 0 bases and J by 1 base, with 2 bases of the junction left unmatched. CDR3 in DNA: TGTGCCAGCAGCGTAGAGACAGGGGGTTCCTACGAGCAGTACTTC. This codes for CASSVETGGSYEQYF. The full variable domain, in which reference TRBV9 and TRBJ2-7 provide the parts outside the CDR3, is DSGVTQTPKHLITATGQRVTLRCSPRSGDLSVYWYQQSLDQGLQFLIQYYNGEERAKGNILERFSAQQFPDLHSELNLSSLELGDSALYFCASSVETGGSYEQYFGPGTRLTVT.

The chain combines TRBV7-9 with TRBJ2-5, with D tentatively TRBD1 or TRBD2 (6 bases each). CDR3 length: 16 amino acids. The germline V and J ends were trimmed by 0 bases and 4 bases, with 15 bases remaining between them. Germline CDR1 is SEHNR and CDR2 is FQNEAQ (reference sequence). The DNA for the CDR3 is TGTGCCAGCAGCTTAGCTCGCCCGGGGGCAGGAGAGACCCAGTACTTC. It yields the protein CASSLARPGAGETQYF.

V and J are TRBV25-1 and TRBJ2-7; 9 bases match TRBD2. V gave up 7 bases and J gave up 1 base; unmatched junction bases: 11. Germline values: CDR1 MGHDK, CDR2 SYGVNS. CDR3 length equals 16 residues. CDR3 bases: TGTGCCAGCACCCCTAAGGCGCGGGGGGGATCCTACGAGCAGTACTTC. Amino acid sequence: CASTPKARGGSYEQYF.

This clonotype has only a few counts. This chain connects TRBV6-1 to TRBJ2-3; no clear D gene. The CDR3 spans 14 residues. V was clipped by 4 bases and J by 2 bases, with 10 bases between them. Germline-derived CDR1 and CDR2 are MNHNS and SASEGT. CDR3 protein: CASSVEQLTDTQYF. For the CDR3, the DNA is TGTGCCAGCAGTGTCGAACAGCTCACAGATACGCAGTATTTT.

Of note for this clonotype: This may stem from a read error, because a much larger clone lies one nucleotide away. J is TRBJ2-2 and V is TRBV7-2, with 14 bases that match TRBD2. Per the germline V gene, CDR1 is SGHTA and CDR2 is FQGNSA. The CDR3 spans 16 residues. CDR3 sequence reads: CASSWGLAGDTGELSF. CDR3 bases: TGTGCCAGCAGCTGGGGACTAGCGGGGGACACCGGGGAGCTGTCTTTT.

The genes are TRBV28 and TRBJ2-5, with 9 bases identical to TRBD1. CDR1 and CDR2 (germline): MDHEN, SYDVKM. The length of the CDR3 is 15 residues. J lost 5 bases, V lost 2 bases, and 6 bases had no gene match. Here the CDR3 DNA reads TGTGCCAGCAGTTTAACACAGGGGGCGAGGGAGACCCAGTACTTC. Encoded protein: CASSLTQGARETQYF.

A note on this clonotype: One end of the junction varies from germline; a read error may be responsible. The V call is TRBV12-3 or TRBV12-4, the J call TRBJ2-1; possibly TRBD1 for D (5 bases). The CDR3 totals 14 residues. The CDR3 loop is CASRLDSSYNEQFF. CDR3 DNA: TGTGCCAGCAGGTTAGACAGCTCCTACAATGAGCAGTTCTTC.

This clonotype was seen a handful of times. The chain combines TRBV5-4 with TRBJ1-5; D is uncertain. Germline loops: CDR1 SGHNT, CDR2 YYREEE (reference sequence). Trimming stripped 4 bases from V and 7 bases from J, with 15 bases between. This CDR3 is 14 amino acids long. CDR3 loop: CASSVDPEEQPQHF. In DNA form, the CDR3 reads TGTGCCAGCAGCGTCGACCCAGAGGAACAGCCCCAGCATTTT.

A word on this clonotype: This may stem from a read error, because a much larger clone lies one nucleotide away. The rearrangement joins TRBV2 to TRBJ2-3; D remains unclear. Germline CDR1 SNHLY, CDR2 FYNNEI. The CDR3 is made up of 10 amino acids. In DNA form, the CDR3 reads TGTGCCAGCCGTGACGATACGCAGTATTTT. Encoded protein: CASRDDTQYF. Using reference TRBV2 and TRBJ2-3 for the parts outside the CDR3, the full variable domain is EPEVTQTPSHQVTQMGQEVILRCVPISNHLYFYWYRQILGQKVEFLVSFYNNEISEKSEIFDDQFSVERPDGSNFTLKIRSTKLEDSAMYFCASRDDTQYFGPGTRLTVL.

This clonotype was observed a few times. CDR3 DNA sequence: TGCGCCAGCAGCCAGGGAACAGGATCCGGAAACACCATATATTTT. It codes for CASSQGTGSGNTIYF. The rearrangement joins TRBV4-3 to TRBJ1-3; D may be TRBD1 (5 bases). The CDR3 is made up of 15 amino acids. Per the germline V gene, CDR1 is LGHNA and CDR2 is YSLEER. V lost 3 bases, J lost 4 bases, and 13 bases lay in between.

The gene calls are TRBV13 and TRBJ2-1, with TRBD1 matching 7 bases. Germline V gene data show CDR1 as PRHDT and CDR2 as FYEKMQ (reference sequence). The CDR3 consists of 15 residues. Unmatched junction bases numbered 6, after V lost 0 bases and J lost 7 bases. CDR3 protein: CASSLGRGSKNEQFF. The CDR3 region has the DNA TGTGCCAGCAGCTTAGGCAGGGGGTCTAAGAATGAGCAGTTCTTC. The whole variable domain, remainder taken from reference TRBV13 and TRBJ2-1, is AAGVIQSPRHLIKEKRETATLKCYPIPRHDTVYWYQQGPGQDPQFLISFYEKMQSDKGSIPDRFSAQQFSDYHSELNMSSLELGDSALYFCASSLGRGSKNEQFFGPGTRLTVL.

This clonotype was detected many times. This chain links TRBV7-2 with TRBJ1-5; TRBD1 agrees at 7 bases. CDR1 and CDR2 (germline): SGHTA, FQGNSA. There are 15 residues in the CDR3. Losses at the gene ends were 5 bases for V and 0 bases for J; bases not matched to a gene: 4. CDR3 in amino acids: CASSQQGHSNQPQHF. Written as DNA, the CDR3 is TGTGCCAGCAGCCAACAGGGGCATAGCAATCAGCCCCAGCATTTT.